This TCR beta chain derives from a study of breast tumors, draining lymph nodes, adjacent tissues (TCRdb year 2016). Notes on the research overall: Breast cancer patients provided tumor, adjacent nontumor tissue and axillary lymph nodes, and the study compared the TCR beta repertoires across these three sources. In human breast cancer, the study set out to assess how tumor, surrounding tissue and draining lymph node repertoires relate to one another and whether T cells might be exchanged between them.

At the junction V is shortened by 6 bases and J by 0 bases, with 0 bases in between. In the germline V gene, CDR1 corresponds to KGHDR and CDR2 to SFDVKD. The CDR3 goes from the cysteine to the phenylalanine over 11 residues. Solely the CDR3 DNA is kept, with 33 bases framed from the first base. This clonotype has at least ten counts. No antigen is known for it. One base away there is no much larger clone; base qualities are not given. Lymph node samples came from the axillary draining lymph nodes of breast cancer patients. The sequencing machine was an Illumina HiSeq 2000. Multiplex PCR amplification was used to generate the TCR beta chain libraries. The amplified TCR beta chain products were analyzed by high-throughput sequencing. TCRdb reprocessing: public reads trimmed at Q25 with fastp, clones called with MiXCR, in-frame beta chains kept. Records with the same CDR3 protein are collapsed into one entry carrying the most frequent genes and DNA. In this sample the table shows 200,000 to 250,000 distinct CDR3 sequences, approximately 36% of which occur a single time. The ten largest clones add up to approximately 4% of the sample.

What the research found in general, with its limitations: In luminal-like breast cancer, tumor and nontumor tissue repertoires resembled each other significantly more than in basal-like breast cancer. Tumor T-cell repertoires showed less diversity than lymph node repertoires and more diversity than nontumor tissue repertoires, and tumor T-cell repertoires showed preferential V and J gene usage. The data were considered consistent with most tumor T cells being derived from the lymph node and subsequently expanding within tumor tissue. The conclusion that tumor T cells originate in lymph nodes was presented as consistent with a hypothesis rather than as directly demonstrated.

Source material: axillary lymph node tissue. The rearrangement combines TRBV24-1 with TRBJ2-3, with no D gene named confidently. The sequence came from a female donor with breast cancer. Some clones in this sample may be carry-over from other donors' samples. The nucleotide sequence is TGTGCCACCAGTAGCACAGATACGCAGTATTTT. It is translated as CATSSTDTQYF.